One sample yielded the 30 T cell receptor beta chains listed below, sequenced in a study of a mutant IDH1 vaccine in newly diagnosed glioma. Clones were read by immunoSEQ multiplex PCR, and TCRdb kept only the in-frame ones, dropping some. Of fewer than 70,000 clones listed, less than 85% were seen once; the top ten hold 3% to 4%. The antigens of these receptors remain unknown. Time point denoted: week 11, during vaccination. Doses of 300 ug of mutant IDH1 20-mer peptide were given with topical imiquimod. This specimen was PBMCs, taken from a glioma patient whose treatment included an IDH1 peptide vaccine. The source of these receptors is a man under 40 with glioma.

This clone was counted a single time. The gene calls are TRBV10-3 and TRBJ2-5; 8 nucleotides align to TRBD2. Germline-derived CDR1 and CDR2 are ENHRY and SYGVKD. The ends lost 2 bases at V and 2 bases at J; junction bases unmatched: 4. The CDR3 contains 15 residues. The CDR3 here is CAISEGSGAQETQYF. The CDR3 DNA follows: TGTGCCATCAGTGAGGGTAGCGGGGCTCAAGAGACCCAGTACTTC.

This chain connects TRBV13 to TRBJ2-7, with D unclear. There are 15 residues in the CDR3. CDR1 is PRHDT and CDR2 is FYEKMQ in the germline V gene (reference sequence). V lost 5 bases and J 5 bases, leaving 19 bases between the germline ends. The CDR3 DNA is TGTGCCAGCAGCGTCTTTTCTCCGGGTTTAGACGAGCAGTACTTC. Its protein product is CASSVFSPGLDEQYF.

This clone has just a few counts. The chain joins TRBV28 to TRBJ2-1; either TRBD1 or TRBD2 may supply D (5 bases each). Per germline, CDR1 MDHEN and CDR2 SYDVKM. The CDR3 has 15 residues. The ends were cut back, 5 bases at V and 9 bases at J, with 20 bases in the middle. The CDR3 spells CASSEGTRGISEQFF. CDR3 DNA sequence: TGTGCCAGCAGTGAGGGGACGAGGGGAATAAGTGAGCAGTTCTTC.

The rearrangement links TRBV27 to TRBJ1-5; 9 bases map to TRBD1. The CDR3 runs to 18 residues. In germline, CDR1 is MNHEY, CDR2 SMNVEV (reference sequence). Germline trimming cut 1 base from V and 1 base from J; bases unmatched to any gene: 8. CDR3 in amino acids: CASSLYRGHVGSNQPQHF. CDR3 in DNA: TGTGCCAGCAGTTTATACAGGGGGCATGTCGGAAGCAATCAGCCCCAGCATTTT.

The chain uses TRBV27 and TRBJ2-5; D is unresolved. Trimming stripped 1 base from V and 5 bases from J, with 5 bases between. Germline assignment: CDR1 MNHEY and CDR2 SMNVEV (reference sequence). CDR3 length equals 12 residues. CDR3 residues: CASSLWMETQYF. CDR3 DNA sequence: TGTGCCAGCAGTTTATGGATGGAGACCCAGTACTTC.

The chain joins TRBV5-1 to TRBJ2-5, with TRBD2 identical over 9 bases. CDR1 is SGHRS, CDR2 YFSETQ, per germline. This CDR3 has 15 residues. Trimming took 6 bases from V and 2 from J; bases not matched to a gene: 8. CDR3 sequence: CASTSSGGSQETQYF. The CDR3 bases are TGCGCCAGCACCAGCAGCGGGGGGTCACAAGAGACCCAGTACTTC. The variable domain in full, with the rest retrieved from reference TRBV5-1 and TRBJ2-5, is KAGVTQTPRYLIKTRGQQVTLSCSPISGHRSVSWYQQTPGQGLQFLFEYFSETQRNKGNFPGRFSGRQFSNSRSEMNVSTLELGDSALYLCASTSSGGSQETQYFGPGTRLLVL.

The chain joins TRBV11-2 to TRBJ2-2; 8 bases are a match to TRBD2. CDR1 SGHAT and CDR2 FQNNGV come from the germline V gene. V lost 7 bases to trimming and J lost 7 bases; unmatched junction nucleotides: 8. This CDR3 region has 14 residues. DNA for the CDR3: TGTGCCAGCACCATCGGACTAGCCCGCGGGGAGCTGTTTTTT. It codes for CASTIGLARGELFF.

The rearrangement uses TRBV30 and TRBJ1-6; 8 bases line up with TRBD1. After removal of 1 base from V and 9 bases from J, the junction contained 2 bases not matched to a gene. The CDR3 spans 13 residues. The germline V gene has CDR1 GTSNPN and CDR2 SVGIG (reference sequence). Here the CDR3 DNA reads TGTGCCTGGAGTGCGACAGGGGTTTCACCCCTCCACTTT. It encodes CAWSATGVSPLHF.

J is TRBJ2-7 and V is TRBV7-9, with a weak D call TRBD1 (6 bases). This CDR3 contains 16 residues. Germline CDR1 SEHNR, CDR2 FQNEAQ (reference sequence). V was shortened by 1 base and J by 3 bases, with 16 bases between the two germline ends. CDR3 coding DNA: TGTGCCAGCAGCTTAGTTTCCGGGACACTTATCTACGAGCAGTACTTC. Its protein product is CASSLVSGTLIYEQYF.

The gene calls are TRBV6-5 and TRBJ2-1; maybe TRBD2 (5 bases). Per the germline V gene, CDR1 is MNHEY and CDR2 is SVGAGI. The CDR3 length is 13 residues. Trimming removed 7 bases at V and 3 bases at J, with 10 bases between. The CDR3 sequence is CASMETSYNEQFF. In nucleotides, the CDR3 is TGTGCCAGCATGGAAACTAGCTACAATGAGCAGTTCTTC.

The chain links TRBV12-5 to TRBJ2-5; D ambiguous. V was cut by 3 bases and J by 4 bases, with 3 bases left in between. Germline V gives CDR1 LGHNT, CDR2 FRNRAP. The CDR3 extends over 11 amino acids. The CDR3 DNA reads as TGTGCTAGTGGTTTAGGAGAGACCCAGTACTTC. Protein product: CASGLGETQYF. Full variable domain (remainder filled in from reference TRBV12-5 and TRBJ2-5): DARVTQTPRHKVTEMGQEVTMRCQPILGHNTVFWYRQTMMQGLELLAYFRNRAPLDDSGMPKDRFSAEMPDATLATLKIQPSEPRDSAVYFCASGLGETQYFGPGTRLLVL.

Written as DNA, the CDR3 is TGTGCCACCGATTACTTTTCTGAAGCTTTCTTT. As protein: CATDYFSEAFF. The V call is TRBV28, the J call TRBJ1-1, with unresolved D. CDR3 length: 11 amino acids. Trimming removed 10 bases at V and 6 bases at J, with 12 bases between. Germline CDR1 reads MDHEN; CDR2 reads SYDVKM.

The rearrangement joins TRBV7-3 to TRBJ2-1; D is uncertain. The ends were cut back, 0 bases at V and 7 bases at J, with 16 bases in the middle. The CDR3 runs 16 residues. Germline V gene lookup returns CDR1 SGHTA and CDR2 FQGTGA. CDR3 protein: CASSLTISPPGNEQFF. In DNA, the CDR3 is TGTGCCAGCAGCTTAACCATCAGCCCCCCGGGTAATGAGCAGTTCTTC.

Sample share makes this clone medium-sized. V and J are TRBV7-6 and TRBJ1-5; TRBD1 is a possible D gene (6 bases). This CDR3 comprises 12 residues. Germline V gene sequence: CDR1 SGHVS, CDR2 FNYEAQ. Deletions cut 2 bases from V and 10 bases from J, with 9 bases between. CDR3 sequence reads: CASSLIQGPQHF. CDR3 coding DNA: TGTGCCAGCAGCTTAATACAGGGTCCCCAGCATTTT. Combining the CDR3 with reference TRBV7-6 and TRBJ1-5 gives the whole variable domain GAGVSQSPRYKVTKRGQDVALRCDPISGHVSLYWYRQALGQGPEFLTYFNYEAQQDKSGLPNDRFSAERPEGSISTLTIQRTEQRDSAMYRCASSLIQGPQHFGDGTRLSIL.

V and J are TRBV30 and TRBJ2-3, with 11 positions matching TRBD2. The length of the CDR3 is 16 residues. Losses at the gene ends were 0 bases for V and 2 bases for J; bases not matched to a gene: 4. Germline CDR1 and CDR2: GTSNPN and SVGIG (reference sequence). In DNA form, the CDR3 reads TGTGCCTGGAGTGTTGGGACTAGCGGCTACACAGATACGCAGTATTTT. Translated, it gives CAWSVGTSGYTDTQYF.

The V and J genes are TRBV30 and TRBJ2-7; perhaps TRBD2 as D (5 bases). The CDR3 sequence is 12 residues long. Germline V lookup: CDR1 GTSNPN, CDR2 SVGIG (reference sequence). V lost 3 bases to trimming and J lost 4 bases, with 10 bases between them. CDR3 sequence: CAWRSAGYEQYF. DNA of the CDR3: TGTGCCTGGAGGAGCGCGGGTTACGAGCAGTACTTC.

V is TRBV14 and J is TRBJ1-6; D unresolved. The V end lost 3 bases, the J end lost 11 bases, and 8 bases lay between the germline ends. This CDR3 region has 12 residues. The germline gives CDR1 SGHDN, CDR2 FVKESK. The CDR3 sequence is CASSHVGPPLHF. CDR3 bases: TGTGCCAGCAGCCACGTTGGGCCACCCCTCCACTTT.

The rearrangement links TRBV7-3 to TRBJ2-5; D is possibly TRBD2 (6 bases). This CDR3 is 15 amino acids long. Trimming pared 3 bases from V and 2 bases from J, leaving 13 bases between. The germline CDR1 and CDR2 sequences are SGHTA and FQGTGA. The CDR3 coding sequence is TGTGCCAGCAGCTTCCTGGGGGGACTTCAAGAGACCCAGTACTTC. It is translated as CASSFLGGLQETQYF.

The chain employs TRBV30 and TRBJ1-2, with TRBD1 identical over 7 bases. The junction had 3 bases not matched to a gene; V was cut back by 3 bases and J by 2 bases. CDR3 length: 13 residues. CDR1 GTSNPN and CDR2 SVGIG come from the germline V gene (reference sequence). The CDR3 region is CAWRGTANYGYTF. In DNA, the CDR3 is TGTGCCTGGAGGGGGACAGCCAACTATGGCTACACCTTC.

The chain has TRBV2 and TRBJ2-2, with 8 bases fitting TRBD2. This CDR3 comprises 16 residues. In germline, CDR1 is SNHLY, CDR2 FYNNEI. Germline trimming cut 5 bases from V and 4 bases from J; bases unmatched to any gene: 9. For the CDR3, the DNA is TGTGCCAGCAGTATAGCGGGGTCCCTTGGCACCGGGGAGCTGTTTTTT. Protein product: CASSIAGSLGTGELFF.

This clone has more than one count but fewer than ten. The genes are TRBV19 and TRBJ2-5, with D maybe TRBD1 (6 bases). With 9 bases removed from V and 2 bases from J, the gap between germline ends came to 22 bases. CDR3 length: 16 residues. Per the germline V gene, CDR1 is LNHDA and CDR2 is SQIVND (reference sequence). In nucleotides, the CDR3 is TGTGCCAGCAGCAATCCCAGGGACAAGGGACAAGAGACCCAGTACTTC. Amino acid sequence: CASSNPRDKGQETQYF.

The count of this clone is one. This chain connects TRBV5-5 to TRBJ2-1; 11 bases fit TRBD2. This CDR3 has 17 residues. The germline V gene encodes CDR1 SGHKS and CDR2 YYEKEE (reference sequence). The junction had 12 bases not matched to a gene; V was cut back by 3 bases and J by 7 bases. CDR3 sequence (DNA): TGTGCCAGCAGCTCCCCCACCTCACTAGCGGGAGTGAATGAGCAGTTCTTC. As protein: CASSSPTSLAGVNEQFF.

This sequence joins TRBV19 and TRBJ1-2, with a possible D match to TRBD1 (5 bases). The CDR3 totals 17 residues. V gave up 3 bases and J gave up 3 bases, with 20 bases separating them. Germline V CDR1 and CDR2: LNHDA, SQIVND (reference sequence). CDR3 DNA sequence: TGTGCCAGTAGTATGGCTGGGACTCTCCGGTTGGACTATGGCTACACCTTC. Amino acids: CASSMAGTLRLDYGYTF. The whole variable domain, remainder taken from reference TRBV19 and TRBJ1-2, is DGGITQSPKYLFRKEGQNVTLSCEQNLNHDAMYWYRQDPGQGLRLIYYSQIVNDFQKGDIAEGYSVSREKKESFPLTVTSAQKNPTAFYLCASSMAGTLRLDYGYTFGSGTRLTVV.

J is TRBJ1-2 and V is TRBV29-1; D is possibly TRBD1 (5 bases). The V gene lost 6 bases and the J gene lost 2 bases, with 19 bases spanning the gap. There are 15 residues in the CDR3. Germline V gene lookup returns CDR1 SQVTM and CDR2 ANQGSEA. The CDR3 sequence is CSVFGRGSPNYGYTF. CDR3 DNA: TGCAGCGTATTTGGGAGGGGATCCCCCAACTATGGCTACACCTTC. Supplemented by reference TRBV29-1 and TRBJ1-2, the full variable domain reads SAVISQKPSRDICQRGTSLTIQCQVDSQVTMMFWYRQQPGQSLTLIATANQGSEATYESGFVIDKFPISRPNLTFSTLTVSNMSPEDSSIYLCSVFGRGSPNYGYTFGSGTRLTVV.

V usage is TRBV6-5 and J usage is TRBJ1-1; D remains ambiguous. Germline V gene lookup returns CDR1 MNHEY and CDR2 SVGAGI. CDR3 length equals 13 residues. With 2 bases removed from V and 6 bases from J, the gap between germline ends came to 10 bases. This chain's CDR3 is CASSYNRAAEAFF. The CDR3 region has the DNA TGTGCCAGCAGTTACAACCGGGCGGCTGAAGCTTTCTTT.

V usage is TRBV6-6 and J usage is TRBJ2-7; 9 nucleotides match TRBD1. Germline values: CDR1 MNHNY, CDR2 SVGAGI (reference sequence). CDR3 length: 15 residues. V shed 5 bases and J 7 bases; nucleotides not matched to a gene: 12. CDR3 sequence reads: CASSPTGQGPPEQYF. The CDR3 nucleotides are TGTGCCAGCAGTCCCACGGGACAGGGACCCCCAGAGCAGTACTTC.

The chain uses TRBV21-1 and TRBJ2-5; the table gives TRBD2 as D, unverified against the DNA. TRBV21-1 is flagged as a pseudogene. The CDR3 length is 15 residues. In nucleotides, the CDR3 is TGTGCCAGCAGCAAACCTAGCGGGTATGAGGAGACCCAGTACTTC. Translation: CASSKPSGYEETQYF.

The rearrangement uses TRBV10-1 and TRBJ2-3; D uncertain. The CDR3 extends over 10 amino acids. Trimming removed 9 bases at V and 4 bases at J, with 5 bases between. Looked up from germline, CDR1 is WNHNN and CDR2 is SYGVQD (reference sequence). CDR3 residues: CARVADTQYF. In DNA, the CDR3 is TGCGCCAGGGTTGCAGATACGCAGTATTTT.

The chain employs TRBV9 and TRBJ1-4; D is possibly TRBD1 (6 bases). Between the trimmed V and J ends, which lost 4 bases and 8 bases, there was a span of 18 bases. CDR1 is SGDLS, CDR2 YYNGEE, per germline. This CDR3 comprises 15 residues. The CDR3 coding sequence is TGTGCCAGCAGCCCTCTGGACAGCCTTTGGGAAAAACTGTTTTTT. This sequence encodes CASSPLDSLWEKLFF.

The rearrangement joins TRBV28 to TRBJ2-2; D not resolved. Germline values: CDR1 MDHEN, CDR2 SYDVKM. This CDR3 region has 15 residues. The V gene lost 2 bases and the J gene lost 3 bases, with 10 bases spanning the gap. For the CDR3, the DNA is TGTGCCAGCAGTTTACTAGTACACCACACCGGGGAGCTGTTTTTT. This sequence encodes CASSLLVHHTGELFF.